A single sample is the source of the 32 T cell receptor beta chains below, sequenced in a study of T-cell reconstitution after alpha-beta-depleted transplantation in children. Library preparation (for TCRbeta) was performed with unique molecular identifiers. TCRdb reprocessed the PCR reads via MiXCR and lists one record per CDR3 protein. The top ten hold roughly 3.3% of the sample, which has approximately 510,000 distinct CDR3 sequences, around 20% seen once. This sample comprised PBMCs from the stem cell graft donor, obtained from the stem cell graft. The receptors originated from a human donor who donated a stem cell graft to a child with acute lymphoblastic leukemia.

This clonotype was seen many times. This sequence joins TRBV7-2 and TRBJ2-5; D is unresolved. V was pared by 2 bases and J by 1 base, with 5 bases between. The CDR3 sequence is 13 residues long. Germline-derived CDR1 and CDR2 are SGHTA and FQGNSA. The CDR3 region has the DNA TGTGCCAGCAGCTTAACCCCCCAAGAGACCCAGTACTTC. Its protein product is CASSLTPQETQYF. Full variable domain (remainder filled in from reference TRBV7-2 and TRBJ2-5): GAGVSQSPSNKVTEKGKDVELRCDPISGHTALYWYRQSLGQGLEFLIYFQGNSAPDKSGLPSDRFSAERTGGSVSTLTIQRTQQEDSAVYLCASSLTPQETQYFGPGTRLLVL.

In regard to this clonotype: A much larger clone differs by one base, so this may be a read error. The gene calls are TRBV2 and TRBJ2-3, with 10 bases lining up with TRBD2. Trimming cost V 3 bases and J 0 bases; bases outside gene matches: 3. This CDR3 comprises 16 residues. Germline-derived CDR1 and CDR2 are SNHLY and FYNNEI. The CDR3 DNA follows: TGTGCCAGCAGTGACGTAGCGGGAGGAAGCACAGATACGCAGTATTTT. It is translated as CASSDVAGGSTDTQYF.

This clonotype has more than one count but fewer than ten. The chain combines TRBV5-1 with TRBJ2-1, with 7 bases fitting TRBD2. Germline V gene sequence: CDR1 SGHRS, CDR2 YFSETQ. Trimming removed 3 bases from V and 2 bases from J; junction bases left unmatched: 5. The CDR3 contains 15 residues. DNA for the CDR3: TGCGCCAGCAGCTCTGTAGCGGGCCCCTACAATGAGCAGTTCTTC. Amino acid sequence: CASSSVAGPYNEQFF.

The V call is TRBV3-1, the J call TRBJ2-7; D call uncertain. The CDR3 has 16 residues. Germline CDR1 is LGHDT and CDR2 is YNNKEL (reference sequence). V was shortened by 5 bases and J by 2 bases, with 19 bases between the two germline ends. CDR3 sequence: CASSSSVSTQAYEQYF. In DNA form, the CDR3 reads TGTGCCAGCAGCTCCTCCGTCAGTACCCAAGCCTACGAGCAGTACTTC.

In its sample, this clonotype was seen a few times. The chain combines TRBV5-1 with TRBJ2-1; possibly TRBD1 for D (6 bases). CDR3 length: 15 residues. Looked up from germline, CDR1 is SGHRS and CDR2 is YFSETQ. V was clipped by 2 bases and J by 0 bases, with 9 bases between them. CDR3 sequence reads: CASSFGQSSYNEQFF. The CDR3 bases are TGCGCCAGCAGCTTTGGACAGTCCTCCTACAATGAGCAGTTCTTC.

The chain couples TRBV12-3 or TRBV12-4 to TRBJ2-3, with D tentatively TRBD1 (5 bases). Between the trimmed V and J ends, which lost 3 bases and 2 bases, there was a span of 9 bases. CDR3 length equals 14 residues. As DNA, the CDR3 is TGTGCCAGCAGTTTGTGGGGCACCACAGATACGCAGTATTTT. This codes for CASSLWGTTDTQYF.

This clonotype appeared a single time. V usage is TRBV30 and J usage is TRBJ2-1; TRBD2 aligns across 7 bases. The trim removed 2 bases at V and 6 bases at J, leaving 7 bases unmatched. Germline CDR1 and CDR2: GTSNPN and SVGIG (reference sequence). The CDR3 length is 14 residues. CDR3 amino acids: CAWSSGSGVNEQFF. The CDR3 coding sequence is TGTGCCTGGAGTTCCGGGAGCGGGGTCAATGAGCAGTTCTTC. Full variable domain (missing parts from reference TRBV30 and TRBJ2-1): SQTIHQWPATLVQPVGSPLSLECTVEGTSNPNLYWYRQAAGRGLQLLFYSVGIGQISSEVPQNLSASRPQDRQFILSSKKLLLSDSGFYLCAWSSGSGVNEQFFGPGTRLTVL.

The CDR3 DNA reads as TGTGCCAGTAGTATTGGGAGGGTTTTCGCTGAAGCTTTCTTT. This codes for CASSIGRVFAEAFF. V gene TRBV19 combines with J gene TRBJ1-1; D is undetermined. The V and J ends lost 3 bases and 6 bases respectively, with 14 bases between them. Germline values: CDR1 LNHDA, CDR2 SQIVND (reference sequence). The CDR3 consists of 14 residues.

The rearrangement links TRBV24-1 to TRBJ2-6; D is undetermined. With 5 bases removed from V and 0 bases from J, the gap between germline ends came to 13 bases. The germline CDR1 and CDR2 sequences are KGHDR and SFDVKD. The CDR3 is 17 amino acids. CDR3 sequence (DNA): TGTGCCACCAGTGGCCCTCTTTCGAGCTCTGGGGCCAACGTCCTGACTTTC. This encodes CATSGPLSSSGANVLTF.

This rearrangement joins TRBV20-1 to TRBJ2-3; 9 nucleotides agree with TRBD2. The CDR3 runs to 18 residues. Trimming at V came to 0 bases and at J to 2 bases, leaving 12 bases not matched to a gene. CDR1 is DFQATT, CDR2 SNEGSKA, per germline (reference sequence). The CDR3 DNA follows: TGCAGTGCTAGAGATATGGCGGGAGGGCCGGTTTTCACAGATACGCAGTATTTT. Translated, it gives CSARDMAGGPVFTDTQYF.

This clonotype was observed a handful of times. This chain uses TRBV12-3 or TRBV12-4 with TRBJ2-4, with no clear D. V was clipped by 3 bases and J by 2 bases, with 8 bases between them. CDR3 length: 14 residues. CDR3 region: CASSFSEPKNIQYF. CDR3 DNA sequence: TGTGCCAGCAGTTTCTCCGAACCCAAAAACATTCAGTACTTC.

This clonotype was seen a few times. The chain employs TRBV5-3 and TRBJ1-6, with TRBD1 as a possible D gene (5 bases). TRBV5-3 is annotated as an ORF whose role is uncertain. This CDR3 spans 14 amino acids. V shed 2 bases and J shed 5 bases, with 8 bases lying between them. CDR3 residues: CARSFWGNNSPLHF. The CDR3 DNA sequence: TGTGCCAGAAGCTTTTGGGGGAATAATTCACCCCTCCACTTT.

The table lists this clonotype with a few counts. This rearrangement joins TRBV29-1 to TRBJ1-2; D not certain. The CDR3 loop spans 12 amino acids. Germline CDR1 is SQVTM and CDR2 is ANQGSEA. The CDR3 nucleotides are TGCAGTGCCGCTGTGTATAACTATGGCTACACCTTC. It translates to CSAAVYNYGYTF.

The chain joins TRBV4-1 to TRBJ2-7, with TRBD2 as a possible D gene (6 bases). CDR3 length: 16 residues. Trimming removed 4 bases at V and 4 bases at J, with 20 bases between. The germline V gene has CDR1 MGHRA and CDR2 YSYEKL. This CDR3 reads CASSPRGGTGRYEQYF. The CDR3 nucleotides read TGCGCCAGCAGCCCACGGGGCGGGACCGGGAGATACGAGCAGTACTTC.

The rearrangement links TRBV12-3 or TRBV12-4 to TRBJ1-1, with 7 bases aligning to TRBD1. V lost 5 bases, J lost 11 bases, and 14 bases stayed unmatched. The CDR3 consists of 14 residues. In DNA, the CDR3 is TGTGCCAGCAGTCCTGGGACAGCCTTTAGTGACGCTTTCTTT. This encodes CASSPGTAFSDAFF.

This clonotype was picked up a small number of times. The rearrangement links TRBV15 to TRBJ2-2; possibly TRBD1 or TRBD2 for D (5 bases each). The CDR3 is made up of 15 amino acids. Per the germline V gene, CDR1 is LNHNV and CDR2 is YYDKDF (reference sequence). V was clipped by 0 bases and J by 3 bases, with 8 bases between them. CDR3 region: CATSRDGGYTGELFF. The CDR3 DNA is TGTGCCACCAGCAGAGATGGGGGTTACACCGGGGAGCTGTTTTTT.

DNA of the CDR3: TGCAGTGCTAGAGGGACTAGCGGGAGAGGGGTTAGCGGGGAGCTGTTTTTT. Translation: CSARGTSGRGVSGELFF. This chain connects TRBV20-1 to TRBJ2-2; 13 bases align to TRBD2. The length of the CDR3 is 17 residues. V was clipped by 1 base and J by 7 bases; unmatched bases: 9. CDR1 is DFQATT and CDR2 is SNEGSKA in the germline V gene (reference sequence).

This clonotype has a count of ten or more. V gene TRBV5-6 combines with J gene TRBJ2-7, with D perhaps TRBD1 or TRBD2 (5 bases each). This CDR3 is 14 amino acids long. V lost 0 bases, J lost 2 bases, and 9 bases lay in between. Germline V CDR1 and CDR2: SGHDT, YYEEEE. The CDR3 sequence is CASSLGGATYEQYF. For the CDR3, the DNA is TGTGCCAGCAGCTTGGGAGGGGCCACCTACGAGCAGTACTTC.

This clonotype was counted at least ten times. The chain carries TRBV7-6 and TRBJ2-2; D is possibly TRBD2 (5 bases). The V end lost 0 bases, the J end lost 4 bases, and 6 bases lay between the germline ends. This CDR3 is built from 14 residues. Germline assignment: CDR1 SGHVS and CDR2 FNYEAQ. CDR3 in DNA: TGTGCCAGCAGCTTAGCTCGGGGCACCGGGGAGCTGTTTTTT. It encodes CASSLARGTGELFF.

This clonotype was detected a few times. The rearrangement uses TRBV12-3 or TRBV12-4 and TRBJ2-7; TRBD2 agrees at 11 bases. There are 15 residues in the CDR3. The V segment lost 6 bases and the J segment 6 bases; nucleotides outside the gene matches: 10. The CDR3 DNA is TGTGCCAGCAGCCTTAGCGGGGGGGGAGTCGGCGAGCAGTACTTC. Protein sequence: CASSLSGGGVGEQYF.

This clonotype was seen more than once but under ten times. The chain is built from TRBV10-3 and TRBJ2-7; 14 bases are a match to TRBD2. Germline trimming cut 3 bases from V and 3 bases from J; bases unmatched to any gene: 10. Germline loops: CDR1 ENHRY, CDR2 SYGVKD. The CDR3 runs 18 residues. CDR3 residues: CAISDIRTSGRHLYEQYF. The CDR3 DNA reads TGTGCCATCAGTGATATCCGGACTAGCGGGAGGCATCTCTACGAGCAGTACTTC.

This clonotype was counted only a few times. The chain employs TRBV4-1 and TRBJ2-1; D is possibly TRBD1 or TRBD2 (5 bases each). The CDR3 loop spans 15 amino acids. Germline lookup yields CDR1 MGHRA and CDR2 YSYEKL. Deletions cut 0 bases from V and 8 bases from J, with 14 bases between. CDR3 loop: CASSQDRGVGDEQFF. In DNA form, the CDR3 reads TGCGCCAGCAGCCAAGATAGAGGGGTGGGCGATGAGCAGTTCTTC.

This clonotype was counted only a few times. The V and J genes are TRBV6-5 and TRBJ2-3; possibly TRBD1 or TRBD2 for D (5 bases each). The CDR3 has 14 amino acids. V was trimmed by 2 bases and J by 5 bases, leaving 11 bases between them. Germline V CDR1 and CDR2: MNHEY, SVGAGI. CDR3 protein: CASSYVGVKDTQYF. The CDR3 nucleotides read TGTGCCAGCAGTTACGTGGGGGTTAAAGATACGCAGTATTTT.

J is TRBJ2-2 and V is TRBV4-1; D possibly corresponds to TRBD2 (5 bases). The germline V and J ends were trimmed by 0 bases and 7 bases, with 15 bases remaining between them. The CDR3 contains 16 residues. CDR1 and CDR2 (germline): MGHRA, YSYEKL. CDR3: CASSQDQGRVVGELFF. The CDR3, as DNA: TGCGCCAGCAGCCAAGATCAAGGGCGGGTTGTCGGGGAGCTGTTTTTT.

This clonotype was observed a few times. The CDR3 DNA sequence: TGTGCCAGCAGCCTGGGGGGGCTTGGGCCCCAGCATTTT. It encodes CASSLGGLGPQHF. V usage is TRBV3-1 and J usage is TRBJ1-5, with TRBD1 as a possible D gene (6 bases). Germline lookup yields CDR1 LGHDT and CDR2 YNNKEL (reference sequence). The V end was cut by 4 bases, the J end by 9 bases, with 13 bases between. CDR3 length: 13 residues.

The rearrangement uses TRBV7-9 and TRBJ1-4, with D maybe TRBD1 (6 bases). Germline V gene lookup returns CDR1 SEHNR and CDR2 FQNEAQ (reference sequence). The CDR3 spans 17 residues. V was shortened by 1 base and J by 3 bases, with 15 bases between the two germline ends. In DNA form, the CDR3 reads TGTGCCAGCAGCTTAGAAAGTTGGGGGCGGCCTAATGAAAAACTGTTTTTT. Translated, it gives CASSLESWGRPNEKLFF.

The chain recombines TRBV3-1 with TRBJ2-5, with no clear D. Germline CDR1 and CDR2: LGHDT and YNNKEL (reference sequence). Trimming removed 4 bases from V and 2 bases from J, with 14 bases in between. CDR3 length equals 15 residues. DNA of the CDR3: TGTGCCAGCAGCCGGTCGTCCATCCGTCAAGAGACCCAGTACTTC. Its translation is CASSRSSIRQETQYF.

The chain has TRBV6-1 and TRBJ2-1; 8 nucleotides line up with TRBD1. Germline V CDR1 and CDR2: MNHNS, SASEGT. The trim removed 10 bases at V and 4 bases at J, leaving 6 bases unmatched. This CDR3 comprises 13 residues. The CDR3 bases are TGTGCCATCAGGGGGCCAGGTTACAATGAGCAGTTCTTC. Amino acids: CAIRGPGYNEQFF.

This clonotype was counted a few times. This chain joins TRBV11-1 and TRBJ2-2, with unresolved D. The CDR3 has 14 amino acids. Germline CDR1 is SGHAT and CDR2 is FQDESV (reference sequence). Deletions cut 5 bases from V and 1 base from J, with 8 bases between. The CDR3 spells CASSTALNTGELFF. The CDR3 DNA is TGTGCCAGCAGCACCGCATTGAACACCGGGGAGCTGTTTTTT.

The CDR3 sequence is CSVVGFDPHPSEQYF. DNA of the CDR3: TGCAGCGTTGTGGGGTTTGACCCACATCCATCCGAGCAGTACTTC. The chain has TRBV29-1 and TRBJ2-7; no firm D call. The ends were cut back, 4 bases at V and 6 bases at J, with 22 bases in the middle. The length of the CDR3 is 15 residues. Germline assignment: CDR1 SQVTM and CDR2 ANQGSEA.

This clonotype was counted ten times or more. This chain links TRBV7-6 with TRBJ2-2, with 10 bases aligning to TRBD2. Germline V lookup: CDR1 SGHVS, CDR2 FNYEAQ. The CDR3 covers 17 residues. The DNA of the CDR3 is TGTGCTATCCGTCAGTTAGAACTAGCGGGACCCACCGGGGAGCTGTTTTTT. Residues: CAIRQLELAGPTGELFF. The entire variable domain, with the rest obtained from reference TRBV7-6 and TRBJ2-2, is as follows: GAGVSQSPRYKVTKRGQDVALRCDPISGHVSLYWYRQALGQGPEFLTYFNYEAQQDKSGLPNDRFSAERPEGSISTLTIQRTEQRDSAMYRCAIRQLELAGPTGELFFGEGSRLTVL.

CDR3 coding DNA: TGTGCCAGCACCCTACCGGGACTACGGAATCTAGAGACCCAGTACTTC. Translating gives CASTLPGLRNLETQYF. This rearrangement joins TRBV5-6 to TRBJ2-5; the match to TRBD2 covers 7 bases. The germline gives CDR1 SGHDT, CDR2 YYEEEE. The CDR3 consists of 16 residues. Unmatched junction bases numbered 15, after V lost 6 bases and J lost 4 bases.